This T cell receptor (beta chain) was observed in a study of T cells in tuberculosis. In the study overall: A South African cohort included IGRA-negative adolescents, latently infected IGRA-positive adolescents and adults with active tuberculosis.

Adolescents were screened for latent TB by skin test and IGRA. This CDR3 is built from 16 residues. Findings and limits, study-wide: Samples were chosen by availability of cryopreserved specimens.

TCRdb's copy holds only in-frame clones and misses some; the assay was immunoSEQ multiplex PCR. Of tens of thousands of clones in the sample, 85% to 95% were seen once. Regarding this clone: Its antigen is currently unknown.

Sequenced material: PBMCs. The origin of this receptor is a donor aged 5 to 30 with latent tuberculosis or without tuberculosis infection. Some clones in this sample may be carry-over from other donors' samples. The gene calls are TRBV21-1 and TRBJ2-4; TRBD1, the table's D call, was not compared with the DNA. TRBV21-1 is reported as a pseudogene. The CDR3 coding sequence is TGTGCCAGCAGTGCCGGACAGAGGGATTGTATAAACATTCAGTACTTC. Translating it yields CASSAGQRDCINIQYF.